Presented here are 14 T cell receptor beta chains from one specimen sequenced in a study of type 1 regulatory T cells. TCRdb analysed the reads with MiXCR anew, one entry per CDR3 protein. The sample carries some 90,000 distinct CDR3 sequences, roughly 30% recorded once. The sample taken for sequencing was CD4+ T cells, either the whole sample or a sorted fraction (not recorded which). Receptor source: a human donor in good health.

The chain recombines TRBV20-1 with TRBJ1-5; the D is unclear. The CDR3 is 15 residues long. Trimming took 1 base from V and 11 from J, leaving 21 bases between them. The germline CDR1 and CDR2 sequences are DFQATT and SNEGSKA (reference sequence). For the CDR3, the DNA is TGCAGTGCTAGAGGTGGACGGCACGCCGTCGTGGCCCAGCATTTT. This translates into CSARGGRHAVVAQHF.

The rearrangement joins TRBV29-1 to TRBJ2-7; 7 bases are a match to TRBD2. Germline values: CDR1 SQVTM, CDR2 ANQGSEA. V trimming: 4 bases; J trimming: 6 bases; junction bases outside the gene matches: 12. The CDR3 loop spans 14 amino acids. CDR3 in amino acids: CSVGSSSGGGEQYF. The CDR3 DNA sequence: TGCAGCGTTGGGTCTAGCAGTGGGGGGGGCGAGCAGTACTTC.

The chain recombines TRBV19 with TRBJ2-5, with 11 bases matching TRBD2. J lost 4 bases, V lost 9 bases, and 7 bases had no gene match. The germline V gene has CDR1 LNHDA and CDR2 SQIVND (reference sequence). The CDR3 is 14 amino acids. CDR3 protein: CASGIGLAGETQYF. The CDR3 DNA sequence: TGTGCCAGCGGTATCGGACTAGCGGGAGAGACCCAGTACTTC.

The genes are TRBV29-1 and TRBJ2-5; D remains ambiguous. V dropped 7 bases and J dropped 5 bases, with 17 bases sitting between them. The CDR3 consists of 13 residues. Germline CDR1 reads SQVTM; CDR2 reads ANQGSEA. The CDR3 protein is CSAPMLGWETQYF. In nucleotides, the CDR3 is TGCAGCGCCCCGATGCTGGGGTGGGAGACCCAGTACTTC.

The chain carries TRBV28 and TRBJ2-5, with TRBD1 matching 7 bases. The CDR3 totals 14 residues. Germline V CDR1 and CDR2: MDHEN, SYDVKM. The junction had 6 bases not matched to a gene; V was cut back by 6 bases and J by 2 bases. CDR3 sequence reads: CASRDRDRQETQYF. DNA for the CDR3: TGTGCCAGCAGAGACCGGGACAGACAAGAGACCCAGTACTTC.

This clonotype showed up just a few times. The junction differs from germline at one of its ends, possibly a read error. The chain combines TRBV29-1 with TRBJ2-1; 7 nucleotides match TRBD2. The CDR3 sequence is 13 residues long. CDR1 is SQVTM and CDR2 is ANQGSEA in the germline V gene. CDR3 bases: TGCAGCTTTGAGAGCGGGATCTACAATGAGCAGTTCTTC. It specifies CSFESGIYNEQFF.

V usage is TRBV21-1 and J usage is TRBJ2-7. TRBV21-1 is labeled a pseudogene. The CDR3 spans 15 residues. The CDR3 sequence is CASSKPGHAIYEQYF. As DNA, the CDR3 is TGTGCCAGCAGCAAACCAGGCCATGCGATCTACGAGCAGTACTTC.

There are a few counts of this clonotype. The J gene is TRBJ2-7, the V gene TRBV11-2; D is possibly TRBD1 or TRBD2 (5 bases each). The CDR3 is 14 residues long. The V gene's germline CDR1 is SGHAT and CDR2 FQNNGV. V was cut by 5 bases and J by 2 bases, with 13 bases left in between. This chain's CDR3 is CASSDWGLTYEQYF. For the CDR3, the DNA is TGTGCCAGCAGCGACTGGGGGTTAACCTACGAGCAGTACTTC.

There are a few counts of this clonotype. The CDR3: CASSYGTGHGTYGYTF. Here the CDR3 DNA reads TGTGCCAGCAGTTACGGGACAGGGCATGGAACTTATGGCTACACCTTC. The chain employs TRBV7-7 and TRBJ1-2; 9 bases match TRBD1. Germline lookup yields CDR1 SSHAT and CDR2 FNYEAQ (reference sequence). V gave up 6 bases and J gave up 5 bases; unmatched junction bases: 13. The CDR3 consists of 16 residues.

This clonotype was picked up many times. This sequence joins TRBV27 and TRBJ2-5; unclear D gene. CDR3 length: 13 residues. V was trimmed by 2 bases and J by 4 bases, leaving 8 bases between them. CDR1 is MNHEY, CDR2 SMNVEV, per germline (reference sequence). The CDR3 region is CASSLMPGETQYF. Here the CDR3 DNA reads TGTGCCAGCAGTTTAATGCCGGGAGAGACCCAGTACTTC.

The CDR3: CASSQGGRTSGRGGTGELFF. The DNA for the CDR3 is TGCGCCAGCAGCCAAGGGGGGAGGACTAGCGGGAGAGGTGGCACCGGGGAGCTGTTTTTT. The V gene is TRBV4-3, the J gene TRBJ2-2, with 13 bases matching TRBD2. Per the germline V gene, CDR1 is LGHNA and CDR2 is YSLEER. Trimming took 1 base from V and 4 from J; bases not matched to a gene: 12. The CDR3 totals 20 residues.

CDR3: CASSLGLALAQFF. The CDR3 region has the DNA TGTGCCAGCAGCTTAGGACTAGCCCTAGCGCAGTTCTTC. The genes are TRBV7-6 and TRBJ2-1, with 7 bases fitting TRBD2. Germline CDR1 reads SGHVS; CDR2 reads FNYEAQ. V gave up 1 base and J gave up 12 bases; unmatched junction bases: 6. The CDR3 extends over 13 amino acids.

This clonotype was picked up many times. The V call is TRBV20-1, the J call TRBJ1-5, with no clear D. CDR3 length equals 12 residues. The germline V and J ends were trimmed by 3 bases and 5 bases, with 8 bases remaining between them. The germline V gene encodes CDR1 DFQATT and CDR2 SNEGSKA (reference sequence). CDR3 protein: CSASPGDQPQHF. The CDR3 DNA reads TGCAGTGCTAGTCCCGGGGATCAGCCCCAGCATTTT.

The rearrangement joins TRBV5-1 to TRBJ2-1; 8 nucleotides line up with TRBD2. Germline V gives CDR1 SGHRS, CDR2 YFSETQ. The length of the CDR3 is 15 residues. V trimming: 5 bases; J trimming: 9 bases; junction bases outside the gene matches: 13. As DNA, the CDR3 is TGCGCCAGCAGGATTGAGGGACTAGTCAGTCGTGAGCAGTTCTTC. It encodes CASRIEGLVSREQFF.